A single T cell receptor beta chain is shown here with its context. The sample belongs to a study of blood T cell repertoires in COVID-19. Study summary: The United States, Italy and Spain supplied acute and convalescent COVID-19 samples. T cells, B-cell-depleted T cells, or PBMCs provided the cDNA or gDNA that served as material.

Methods used by the authors: Using reference gene primer amplification, nucleated cell counts were estimated. Sequenced by immunoSEQ multiplex PCR; TCRdb stores in-frame clones only, minus some. Clonal size and the V and J genes are those of that table, whereas D and trimming came from the DNA. The sample lists fewer than 200,000 clones, about 90% occurring once. The receptor comes from a man between 60 and 75 years old with active or convalescent COVID-19. Sequences were obtained from peripheral blood.

The DNA for the CDR3 is TGCGCCAGCAGCCCACAGGGGGGAACAGATACGCAGTATTTT. This encodes CASSPQGGTDTQYF. The gene calls are TRBV5-1 and TRBJ2-3; 8 bases map to TRBD1. This CDR3 spans 14 amino acids. V dropped 4 bases and J dropped 3; count of bases not matched to a gene: 4. Germline V gene lookup returns CDR1 SGHRS and CDR2 YFSETQ.